Each of the 25 T cell receptor beta chains below was sequenced from the same sample in a study of T-cell memory formation after mild COVID-19. TCRdb reanalysed the 5' RACE reads using MiXCR and keeps one entry per CDR3 protein. The sample has about 440,000 distinct CDR3 sequences, around 18% seen once. Sequencing was done on a sample of PBMCs or a T cell subset sorted from them (not recorded which). The receptors shown here come from an adult woman who had mild COVID-19 (a few samples of this study predate the infection). Cell type and time point are not known.

This chain uses TRBV12-3 or TRBV12-4 with TRBJ2-1; 7 bases align to TRBD1. This CDR3 has 15 amino acids. J lost 9 bases, V lost 7 bases, and 15 bases had no gene match. The DNA for the CDR3 is TGTGCCAGCACCCCGACCCCAAATAGGGGGCTTGAGCAGTTCTTC. It is translated as CASTPTPNRGLEQFF.

A few counts support this clonotype. V is TRBV6-2 or TRBV6-3 and J is TRBJ2-3, with a tentative D call TRBD2 (6 bases). CDR3 length: 13 amino acids. CDR1 is MNHEY, CDR2 SVGEGT, per germline. Trimming cost V 5 bases and J 4 bases, with 10 bases left between them. The CDR3 coding sequence is TGTGCCAGCAGTACGGGGGTCGCAGATACGCAGTATTTT. Its translation is CASSTGVADTQYF.

This clonotype has more than one count but fewer than ten. The V and J genes are TRBV29-1 and TRBJ2-3; 13 bases align to TRBD2. The germline V gene has CDR1 SQVTM and CDR2 ANQGSEA. The CDR3 is 16 residues long. The junction had 7 bases not matched to a gene; V was cut back by 1 base and J by 6 bases. CDR3 residues: CSVEGTSGSPSDTQYF. The DNA of the CDR3 is TGCAGCGTTGAAGGGACTAGCGGGAGTCCCTCCGATACGCAGTATTTT.

This clonotype has a handful of counts. The rearrangement joins TRBV12-3 or TRBV12-4 to TRBJ1-1, with D unclear. Trimming removed 5 bases at V and 6 bases at J, with 13 bases between. The CDR3 sequence is 13 residues long. CDR3 DNA: TGTGCCAGCAGTCTTTTCGGGCTCGCTGAAGCTTTCTTT. Translated, it gives CASSLFGLAEAFF.

The chain links TRBV7-2 to TRBJ1-2; a possible D gene is TRBD1 (5 bases). The CDR3 totals 21 residues. Germline V lookup: CDR1 SGHTA, CDR2 FQGNSA. Trimming removed 5 bases at V and 8 bases at J, with 39 bases between. Here the CDR3 reads CASSPRSHRSPLWGKTLGYTF. The CDR3, as DNA: TGTGCCAGCAGCCCGAGATCCCACAGAAGCCCTTTGTGGGGGAAGACGTTAGGCTACACCTTC.

Written as DNA, the CDR3 is TGCGCCAGCAGCCAGGACAGGGCATACTACAATGAGCAGTTCTTC. Its translation: CASSQDRAYYNEQFF. The chain uses TRBV5-1 and TRBJ2-1, with 8 positions matching TRBD1. V gave up 4 bases and J gave up 3 bases; unmatched junction bases: 6. There are 15 residues in the CDR3. Looked up from germline, CDR1 is SGHRS and CDR2 is YFSETQ.

V and J are TRBV3-1 and TRBJ1-2; D unresolved. The CDR3 runs to 12 residues. The V end lost 1 base, the J end lost 7 bases, and 7 bases lay between the germline ends. Per the germline V gene, CDR1 is LGHDT and CDR2 is YNNKEL (reference sequence). CDR3 region: CASSQALGGYTF. The CDR3 DNA sequence: TGTGCCAGCAGCCAAGCTCTGGGTGGCTACACCTTC.

This clonotype was observed a few times. V and J are TRBV4-2 and TRBJ2-7, with a tentative D call TRBD1 (6 bases). The CDR3 covers 12 residues. V was shortened by 4 bases and J by 3 bases, with 7 bases between the two germline ends. Germline lookup yields CDR1 LGHNA and CDR2 YNFKEQ. In nucleotides, the CDR3 is TGTGCCAGCAGCCGGGACAACTACGAGCAGTACTTC. Its protein is CASSRDNYEQYF.

This clonotype was seen a few times. V is TRBV7-8 and J is TRBJ1-2; TRBD1 aligns across 7 bases. From germline, CDR1 is SGHVS and CDR2 FQNEAQ. After removal of 3 bases from V and 4 bases from J, the junction contained 2 bases not matched to a gene. This CDR3 has 13 residues. The CDR3 region is CASSLTGLYGYTF. Written as DNA, the CDR3 is TGTGCCAGCAGCTTGACAGGGCTCTATGGCTACACCTTC.

This clonotype was seen only a few times. The V call is TRBV7-8, the J call TRBJ2-5, with TRBD2 as a possible D gene (6 bases). Per germline, CDR1 SGHVS and CDR2 FQNEAQ. This CDR3 comprises 15 residues. Trimming cost V 7 bases and J 4 bases, with 19 bases left between them. CDR3 sequence: CASTAGRGRPETQYF. The CDR3 DNA reads as TGTGCCAGCACCGCCGGACGGGGGAGACCAGAGACCCAGTACTTC.

This clonotype turned up a few times. V is TRBV5-5 and J is TRBJ2-3; 9 positions match TRBD2. The junction had 16 bases not matched to a gene; V was cut back by 5 bases and J by 6 bases. Germline V CDR1 and CDR2: SGHKS, YYEKEE (reference sequence). The CDR3 spans 17 residues. CDR3 sequence: CASRPFVAGAYGDTQYF. The CDR3 nucleotides are TGTGCCAGCAGGCCCTTCGTAGCGGGGGCCTACGGGGATACGCAGTATTTT.

This clonotype was counted a few times. This chain joins TRBV2 and TRBJ2-3, with 14 bases aligning to TRBD2. V trimming: 9 bases; J trimming: 3 bases; junction bases outside the gene matches: 5. Germline V gives CDR1 SNHLY, CDR2 FYNNEI. The CDR3 runs to 15 residues. This CDR3 reads CARGTSGSKTDTQYF. CDR3 DNA sequence: TGTGCCAGAGGGACTAGCGGGAGTAAGACAGATACGCAGTATTTT.

Only a few counts were recorded for this clonotype. The chain employs TRBV4-3 and TRBJ2-1; TRBD2 aligns across 7 bases. This CDR3 contains 15 residues. Germline lookup yields CDR1 LGHNA and CDR2 YSLEER. V was pared by 1 base and J by 7 bases, with 7 bases of the junction left unmatched. This CDR3 is CASSQGGRAVNEQFF. CDR3 nucleotide sequence: TGCGCCAGCAGCCAAGGTGGGAGGGCCGTAAATGAGCAGTTCTTC.

The V call is TRBV27, the J call TRBJ1-1; 7 nucleotides align to TRBD1. The junction had 11 bases not matched to a gene; V was cut back by 5 bases and J by 5 bases. Germline loops: CDR1 MNHEY, CDR2 SMNVEV (reference sequence). The CDR3 runs 15 residues. CDR3: CASSPRQGLWTEAFF. The CDR3 region has the DNA TGTGCCAGCAGTCCTAGACAGGGTTTATGGACTGAAGCTTTCTTT.

This chain joins TRBV6-1 and TRBJ2-7; 12 nucleotides agree with TRBD2. Germline loops: CDR1 MNHNS, CDR2 SASEGT. V lost 10 bases and J lost 5; bases outside the gene matches: 9. The CDR3 sequence is 14 residues long. CDR3 residues: CATRTSGMRNEQYF. The DNA for the CDR3 is TGTGCCACTAGGACTAGCGGGATGAGGAACGAGCAGTACTTC.

The chain is built from TRBV6-2 or TRBV6-3 and TRBJ1-1; possibly TRBD1 for D (6 bases). The CDR3 has 14 amino acids. V was shortened by 8 bases and J by 0 bases, with 13 bases between the two germline ends. The germline V gene has CDR1 MNHEY and CDR2 SVGEGT. CDR3 protein: CASRTGTLNTEAFF. The CDR3 bases are TGTGCCAGCCGGACCGGGACATTGAACACTGAAGCTTTCTTT.

This clonotype appeared many times. V is TRBV4-2 and J is TRBJ2-3; 9 positions match TRBD2. Germline V lookup: CDR1 LGHNA, CDR2 YNFKEQ. V shed 4 bases, J shed 5 bases, and the junction held 4 bases outside the gene matches. This CDR3 region has 14 residues. CDR3 sequence (DNA): TGTGCCAGCAGCCCGCGACTAGCGGTAGATACGCAGTATTTT. Protein sequence: CASSPRLAVDTQYF.

This clonotype was observed many times. The chain is built from TRBV29-1 and TRBJ2-5; a possible D gene is TRBD2 (6 bases). Germline V gene lookup returns CDR1 SQVTM and CDR2 ANQGSEA. This CDR3 contains 16 residues. Trimming took 6 bases from V and 0 from J, leaving 20 bases between them. CDR3 sequence: CSVGRETPPNQETQYF. DNA for the CDR3: TGCAGCGTCGGGAGAGAGACACCACCTAACCAAGAGACCCAGTACTTC.

This rearrangement joins TRBV12-3 or TRBV12-4 to TRBJ1-2; D is uncertain. The CDR3 is 12 residues long. V gave up 8 bases and J gave up 1 base, with 8 bases separating them. CDR3: CASAFHNYGYTF. CDR3 nucleotide sequence: TGTGCCAGCGCATTCCATAACTATGGCTACACCTTC.

This clonotype was detected only a few times. The chain joins TRBV24-1 to TRBJ1-2, with no clear D. The CDR3 is made up of 13 amino acids. The V end was cut by 4 bases, the J end by 3 bases, with 8 bases between. Germline V gene sequence: CDR1 KGHDR, CDR2 SFDVKD. CDR3 nucleotide sequence: TGTGCCACCAGTGAAGGGTCAGACTATGGCTACACCTTC. Translating gives CATSEGSDYGYTF.

CDR3 bases: TGCAGTGCACTCACGGGGGGGCGAAACACCGGGGAGCTGTTTTTT. This codes for CSALTGGRNTGELFF. This chain uses TRBV20-1 with TRBJ2-2; 8 positions match TRBD2. After removal of 6 bases from V and 2 bases from J, the junction contained 8 bases not matched to a gene. The CDR3 has 15 residues. Germline V gives CDR1 DFQATT, CDR2 SNEGSKA (reference sequence).

V is TRBV2 and J is TRBJ2-1; 9 nucleotides agree with TRBD2. Looked up from germline, CDR1 is SNHLY and CDR2 is FYNNEI. This CDR3 has 12 residues. V lost 11 bases, J lost 3 bases, and 2 bases stayed unmatched. The CDR3 DNA reads as TGTGCCCTGACTAGCGGCTACAATGAGCAGTTCTTC. Protein sequence: CALTSGYNEQFF.

V and J are TRBV3-1 and TRBJ2-7, with 15 bases fitting TRBD2. The CDR3 has 16 amino acids. Germline assignment: CDR1 LGHDT and CDR2 YNNKEL (reference sequence). Germline trimming cut 8 bases from V and 1 base from J; bases unmatched to any gene: 6. The CDR3 nucleotides read TGTGCCAGCTCCCGGGGACTAGCGGGGGGATCCTACGAGCAGTACTTC. Encoded protein: CASSRGLAGGSYEQYF.

This clonotype has a handful of counts. This rearrangement joins TRBV6-2 or TRBV6-3 to TRBJ2-1; tentatively, D is TRBD2 (5 bases). CDR1 and CDR2 from the germline V gene are MNHEY and SVGEGT. Trimming removed 2 bases at V and 2 bases at J, with 10 bases between. CDR3 length equals 15 residues. The CDR3 region has the DNA TGTGCCAGCAGTTACGAGGGAGTCGCCTACAATGAGCAGTTCTTC. It specifies CASSYEGVAYNEQFF.

This clonotype was observed a few times. The chain joins TRBV29-1 to TRBJ2-1; D may correspond to TRBD1 or TRBD2 (6 bases each). This CDR3 has 12 residues. CDR1 and CDR2 from the germline V gene are SQVTM and ANQGSEA. Trimming took 6 bases from V and 5 from J, leaving 11 bases between them. Here the CDR3 DNA reads TGCAGCGTAGGAGGGGGAGACAATGAGCAGTTCTTC. It is translated as CSVGGGDNEQFF.